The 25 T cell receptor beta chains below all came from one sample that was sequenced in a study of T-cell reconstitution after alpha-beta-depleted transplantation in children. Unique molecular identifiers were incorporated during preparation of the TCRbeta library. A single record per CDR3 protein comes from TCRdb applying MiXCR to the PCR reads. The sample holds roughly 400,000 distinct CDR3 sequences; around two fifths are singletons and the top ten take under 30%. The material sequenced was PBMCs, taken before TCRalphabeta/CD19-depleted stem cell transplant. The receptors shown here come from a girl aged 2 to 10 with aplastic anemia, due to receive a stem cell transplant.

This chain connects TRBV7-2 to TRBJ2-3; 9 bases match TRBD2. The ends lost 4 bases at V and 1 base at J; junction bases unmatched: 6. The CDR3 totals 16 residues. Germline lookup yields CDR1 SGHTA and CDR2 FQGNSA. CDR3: CASSYLAGVGTDTQYF. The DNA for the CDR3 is TGTGCCAGCAGCTACTTAGCGGGAGTGGGCACAGATACGCAGTATTTT. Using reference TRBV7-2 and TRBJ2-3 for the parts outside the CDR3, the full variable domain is GAGVSQSPSNKVTEKGKDVELRCDPISGHTALYWYRQSLGQGLEFLIYFQGNSAPDKSGLPSDRFSAERTGGSVSTLTIQRTQQEDSAVYLCASSYLAGVGTDTQYFGPGTRLTVL.

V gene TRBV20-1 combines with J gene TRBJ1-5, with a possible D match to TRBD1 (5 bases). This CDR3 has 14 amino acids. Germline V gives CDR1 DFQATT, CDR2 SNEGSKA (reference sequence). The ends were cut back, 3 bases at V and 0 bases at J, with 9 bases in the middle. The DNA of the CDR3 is TGCAGTGCTAGGTACAGGAATAGCAATCAGCCCCAGCATTTT. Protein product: CSARYRNSNQPQHF.

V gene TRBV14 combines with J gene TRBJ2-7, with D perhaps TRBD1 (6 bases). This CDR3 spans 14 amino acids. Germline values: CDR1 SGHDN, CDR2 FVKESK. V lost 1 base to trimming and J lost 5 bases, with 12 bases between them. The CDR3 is CASSQGYRAHEQYF. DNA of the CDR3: TGTGCCAGCAGCCAAGGTTACAGGGCCCACGAGCAGTACTTC. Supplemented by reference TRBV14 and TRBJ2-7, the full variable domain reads EAGVTQFPSHSVIEKGQTVTLRCDPISGHDNLYWYRRVMGKEIKFLLHFVKESKQDESGMPNNRFLAERTGGTYSTLKVQPAELEDSGVYFCASSQGYRAHEQYFGPGTRLTVT.

DNA for the CDR3: TGTGCCAGCAGCCAACGGGACGGGAGCGTGGGAGATACGCAGTATTTT. Protein product: CASSQRDGSVGDTQYF. This rearrangement joins TRBV4-2 to TRBJ2-3; D perhaps matches TRBD2 (6 bases). The V gene lost 2 bases and the J gene lost 5 bases, with 17 bases spanning the gap. The CDR3 spans 16 residues. The V gene's germline CDR1 is LGHNA and CDR2 YNFKEQ.

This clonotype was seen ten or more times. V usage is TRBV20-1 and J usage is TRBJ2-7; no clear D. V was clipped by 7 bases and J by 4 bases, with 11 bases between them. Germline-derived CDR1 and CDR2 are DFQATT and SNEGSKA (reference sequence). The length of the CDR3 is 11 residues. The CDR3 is CSGFYGYEQYF. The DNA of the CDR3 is TGCAGTGGGTTTTATGGTTACGAGCAGTACTTC.

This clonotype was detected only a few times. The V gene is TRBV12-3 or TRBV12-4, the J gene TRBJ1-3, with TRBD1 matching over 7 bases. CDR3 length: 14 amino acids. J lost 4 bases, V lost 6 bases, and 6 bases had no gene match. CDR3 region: CASRGTVLGNTIYF. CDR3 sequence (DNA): TGTGCCAGCAGGGGGACAGTGTTAGGAAACACCATATATTTT.

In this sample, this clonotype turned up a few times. The CDR3 spells CASSYSSGGLAGGRTYF. The CDR3 coding sequence is TGTGCCAGCAGTTATTCTTCGGGGGGACTAGCGGGAGGACGGACGTATTTT. This rearrangement joins TRBV6-5 to TRBJ2-3; TRBD2 agrees at 15 bases. This CDR3 has 17 amino acids. Germline loops: CDR1 MNHEY, CDR2 SVGAGI. J lost 14 bases, V lost 3 bases, and 15 bases had no gene match.

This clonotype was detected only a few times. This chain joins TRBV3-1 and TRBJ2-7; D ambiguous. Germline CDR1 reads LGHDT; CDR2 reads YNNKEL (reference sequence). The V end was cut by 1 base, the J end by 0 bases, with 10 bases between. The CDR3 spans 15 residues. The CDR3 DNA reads TGTGCCAGCAGCCAAGGTCAAAGGAGCTCCTACGAGCAGTACTTC. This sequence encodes CASSQGQRSSYEQYF.

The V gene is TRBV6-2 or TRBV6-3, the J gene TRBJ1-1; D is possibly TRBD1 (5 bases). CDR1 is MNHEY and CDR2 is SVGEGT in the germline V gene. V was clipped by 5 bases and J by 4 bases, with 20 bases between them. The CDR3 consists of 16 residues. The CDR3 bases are TGTGCCAGCAGTCCACTGACCGGACAATTGGCCACTGAAGCTTTCTTT. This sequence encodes CASSPLTGQLATEAFF.

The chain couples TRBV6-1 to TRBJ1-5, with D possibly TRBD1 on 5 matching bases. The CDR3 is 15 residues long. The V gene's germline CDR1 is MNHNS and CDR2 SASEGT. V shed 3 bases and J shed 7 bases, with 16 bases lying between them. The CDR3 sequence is CASSDPPAKGQPQHF. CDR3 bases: TGTGCCAGCAGTGATCCTCCCGCCAAGGGGCAGCCCCAGCATTTT.

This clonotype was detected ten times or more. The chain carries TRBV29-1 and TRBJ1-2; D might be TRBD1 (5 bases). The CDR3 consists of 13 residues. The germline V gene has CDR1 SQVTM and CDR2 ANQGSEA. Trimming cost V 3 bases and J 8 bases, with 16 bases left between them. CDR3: CSVDFGTLSGYTF. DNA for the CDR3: TGCAGCGTTGACTTCGGGACCCTCTCCGGCTACACCTTC. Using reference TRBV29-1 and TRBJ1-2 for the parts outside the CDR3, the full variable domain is SAVISQKPSRDICQRGTSLTIQCQVDSQVTMMFWYRQQPGQSLTLIATANQGSEATYESGFVIDKFPISRPNLTFSTLTVSNMSPEDSSIYLCSVDFGTLSGYTFGSGTRLTVV.

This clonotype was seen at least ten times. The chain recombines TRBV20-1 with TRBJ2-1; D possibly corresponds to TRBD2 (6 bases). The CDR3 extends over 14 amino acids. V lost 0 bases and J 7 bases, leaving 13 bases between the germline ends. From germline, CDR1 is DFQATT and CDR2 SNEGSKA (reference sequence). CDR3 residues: CSARDRRGKNEQFF. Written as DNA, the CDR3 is TGCAGTGCTAGAGATCGACGGGGGAAGAATGAGCAGTTCTTC.

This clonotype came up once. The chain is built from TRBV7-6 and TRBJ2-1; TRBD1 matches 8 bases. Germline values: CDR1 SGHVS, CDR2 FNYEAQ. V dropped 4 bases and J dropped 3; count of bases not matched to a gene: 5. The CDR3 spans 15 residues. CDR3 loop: CASSSPGQDYNEQFF. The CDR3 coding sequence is TGTGCCAGCAGCTCACCGGGACAGGACTACAATGAGCAGTTCTTC.

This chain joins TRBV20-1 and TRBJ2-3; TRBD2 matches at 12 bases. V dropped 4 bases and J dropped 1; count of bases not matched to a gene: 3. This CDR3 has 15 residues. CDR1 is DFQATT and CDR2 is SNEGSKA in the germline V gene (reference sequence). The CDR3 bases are TGCAGTGCTATTCCTAGCGGGGGGGGCACAGATACGCAGTATTTT. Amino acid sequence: CSAIPSGGGTDTQYF.

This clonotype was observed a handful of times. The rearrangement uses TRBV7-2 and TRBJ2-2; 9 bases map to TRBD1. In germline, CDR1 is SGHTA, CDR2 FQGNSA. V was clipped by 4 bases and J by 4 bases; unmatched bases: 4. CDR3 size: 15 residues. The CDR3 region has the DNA TGTGCCAGCAGCTCCTGGACAGGGGTCACCGGGGAGCTGTTTTTT. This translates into CASSSWTGVTGELFF.

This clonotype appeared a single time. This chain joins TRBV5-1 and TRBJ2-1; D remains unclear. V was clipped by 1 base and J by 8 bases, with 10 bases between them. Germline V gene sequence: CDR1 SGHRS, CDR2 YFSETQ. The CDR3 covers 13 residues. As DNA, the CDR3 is TGCGCCAGCAGCTTGAACGACGGAGATGAGCAGTTCTTC. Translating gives CASSLNDGDEQFF. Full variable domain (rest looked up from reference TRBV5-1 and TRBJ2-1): KAGVTQTPRYLIKTRGQQVTLSCSPISGHRSVSWYQQTPGQGLQFLFEYFSETQRNKGNFPGRFSGRQFSNSRSEMNVSTLELGDSALYLCASSLNDGDEQFFGPGTRLTVL.

CDR3 DNA: TGTGCCAGCTCTCCTTCCACGCTCCCTAGCGAGCAGTTCTTC. This gives the protein CASSPSTLPSEQFF. This chain links TRBV18 with TRBJ2-1, with D perhaps TRBD2 (5 bases). V dropped 6 bases and J dropped 10 bases, with 19 bases sitting between them. The CDR3 totals 14 residues. The germline CDR1 and CDR2 sequences are KGHSH and LQKENI. Based on the CDR3 plus reference TRBV18 and TRBJ2-1, the full variable domain is NAGVMQNPRHLVRRRGQEARLRCSPMKGHSHVYWYRQLPEEGLKFMVYLQKENIIDESGMPKERFSAEFPKEGPSILRIQQVVRGDSAAYFCASSPSTLPSEQFFGPGTRLTVL.

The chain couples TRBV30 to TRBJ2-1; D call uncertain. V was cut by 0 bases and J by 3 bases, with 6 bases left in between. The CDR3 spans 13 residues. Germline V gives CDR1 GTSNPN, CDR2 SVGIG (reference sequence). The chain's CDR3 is CAWSVADYNEQFF. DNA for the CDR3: TGTGCCTGGAGTGTGGCTGACTACAATGAGCAGTTCTTC.

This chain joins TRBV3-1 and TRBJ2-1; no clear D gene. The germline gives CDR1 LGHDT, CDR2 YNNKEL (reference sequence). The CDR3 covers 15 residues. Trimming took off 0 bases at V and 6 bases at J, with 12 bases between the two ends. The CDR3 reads CASSQDRVARNEQFF. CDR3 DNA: TGTGCCAGCAGCCAAGATAGGGTAGCACGCAATGAGCAGTTCTTC.

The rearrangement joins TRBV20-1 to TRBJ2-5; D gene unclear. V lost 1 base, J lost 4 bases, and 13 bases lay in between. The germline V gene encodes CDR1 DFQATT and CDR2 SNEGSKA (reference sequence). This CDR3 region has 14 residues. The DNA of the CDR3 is TGCAGTGCTAGAGGGGTTGGATTAAGAGAGACCCAGTACTTC. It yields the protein CSARGVGLRETQYF.

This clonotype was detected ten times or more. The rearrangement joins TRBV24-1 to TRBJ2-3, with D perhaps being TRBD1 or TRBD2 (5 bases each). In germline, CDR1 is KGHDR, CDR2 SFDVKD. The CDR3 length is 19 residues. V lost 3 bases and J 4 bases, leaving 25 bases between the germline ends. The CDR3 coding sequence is TGTGCCACCAGTGATCCCAAATCGGGGCTTTCTAGTTACGCAGATACGCAGTATTTT. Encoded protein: CATSDPKSGLSSYADTQYF.

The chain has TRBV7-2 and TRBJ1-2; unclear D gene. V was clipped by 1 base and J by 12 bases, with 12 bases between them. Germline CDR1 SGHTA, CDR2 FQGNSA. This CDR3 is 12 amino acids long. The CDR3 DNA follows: TGTGCCAGCAGCTTAGGCTCGGCCCTGGACACCTTC. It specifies CASSLGSALDTF.

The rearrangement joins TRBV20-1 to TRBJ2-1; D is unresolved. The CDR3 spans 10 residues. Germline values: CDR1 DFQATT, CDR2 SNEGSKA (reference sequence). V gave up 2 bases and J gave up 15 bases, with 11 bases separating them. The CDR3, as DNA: TGCAGTGCTAGAAAGTCCATCTCGTTCTTC. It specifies CSARKSISFF.

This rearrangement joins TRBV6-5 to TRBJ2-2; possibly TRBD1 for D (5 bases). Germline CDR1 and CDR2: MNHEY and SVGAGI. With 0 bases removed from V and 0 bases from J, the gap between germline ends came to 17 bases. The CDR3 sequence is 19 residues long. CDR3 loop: CASSYSVMQGPANTGELFF. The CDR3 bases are TGTGCCAGCAGTTACTCCGTAATGCAGGGTCCCGCGAACACCGGGGAGCTGTTTTTT.

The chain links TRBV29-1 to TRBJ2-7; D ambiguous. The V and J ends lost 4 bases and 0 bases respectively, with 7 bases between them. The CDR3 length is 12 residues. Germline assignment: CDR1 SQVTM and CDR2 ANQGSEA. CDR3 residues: CSVVQDSYEQYF. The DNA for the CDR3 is TGCAGCGTTGTTCAGGACTCCTACGAGCAGTACTTC.